One sample yielded the 15 T cell receptor beta chains listed below, sequenced in a study of T cell responses to AZD1222 COVID-19 vaccine. Profiling relied on immunoSEQ multiplex PCR, and the TCRdb table lists in-frame clones only, not all of them. The sample has approximately 82,000 clones, 70% to 90% seen once; the top ten hold about 13%. Sequenced material: peripheral blood, taken on day 0 of AZD1222 vaccination. These receptor sequences come from an adult in good health.

This chain's CDR3 is CASSLAAGTHYNEQFF. Here the CDR3 DNA reads TGCGCCAGCAGCTTGGCTGCGGGAACCCACTACAATGAGCAGTTCTTC. This chain uses TRBV5-1 with TRBJ2-1; possibly TRBD2 for D (6 bases). Germline V gene sequence: CDR1 SGHRS, CDR2 YFSETQ. V was pared by 0 bases and J by 3 bases, with 13 bases between. There are 16 residues in the CDR3.

CDR3 sequence (DNA): TGCGCCAGCAGCTCAACACGTTACAATGAGCAGTTCTTC. This sequence encodes CASSSTRYNEQFF. This chain connects TRBV4-1 to TRBJ2-1; the D is unclear. CDR3 length: 13 residues. V was shortened by 5 bases and J by 4 bases, with 9 bases between the two germline ends. CDR1 and CDR2 from the germline V gene are MGHRA and YSYEKL.

V and J are TRBV7-2 and TRBJ2-5, with TRBD2 matching over 10 bases. This CDR3 contains 18 residues. V dropped 7 bases and J dropped 5; count of bases not matched to a gene: 19. Germline-derived CDR1 and CDR2 are SGHTA and FQGNSA. The CDR3 DNA is TGTGCCAGCACCCCCGGGGTCGGTAGCGGGGGGCGGGGGGAGACCCAGTACTTC. Residues: CASTPGVGSGGRGETQYF.

The chain recombines TRBV19 with TRBJ1-5; D not certain. Trimming pared 5 bases from V and 4 bases from J, leaving 9 bases between. The germline gives CDR1 LNHDA, CDR2 SQIVND (reference sequence). CDR3 length: 13 amino acids. Here the CDR3 DNA reads TGTGCCAGTAGTTCGCAGGTAAATCAGCCCCAGCATTTT. It is translated as CASSSQVNQPQHF.

The chain couples TRBV10-2 to TRBJ2-4, with no clear D. V was shortened by 7 bases and J by 11 bases, with 18 bases between the two germline ends. The germline gives CDR1 WSHSY, CDR2 SAAADI. There are 13 residues in the CDR3. The CDR3 region is CASKTPGSVVQYF. CDR3 DNA: TGCGCCAGCAAGACCCCCGGAAGCGTGGTTCAGTACTTC.

V gene TRBV7-2 combines with J gene TRBJ1-5, with 8 bases identical to TRBD1. V lost 5 bases and J lost 6; bases outside the gene matches: 3. This CDR3 is built from 13 residues. CDR1 and CDR2 from the germline V gene are SGHTA and FQGNSA. CDR3 residues: CASSARGRQPQHF. CDR3 nucleotide sequence: TGTGCCAGCAGCGCCAGGGGGCGTCAGCCCCAGCATTTT.

This clone was observed once. The chain joins TRBV6-2 or TRBV6-3 to TRBJ1-5; D gene ambiguous. V lost 2 bases and J 2 bases, leaving 4 bases between the germline ends. The CDR3 is 13 amino acids. CDR1 and CDR2 (germline): MNHEY, SVGEGT. The CDR3 nucleotides read TGTGCCAGCAGTTACCCCGGCAATCAGCCCCAGCATTTT. Amino acid sequence: CASSYPGNQPQHF.

CDR3 nucleotide sequence: TGCGCCAGCAGCTTCGAACAGGGGCTCACAGCTGAAGCTTTCTTT. Translating gives CASSFEQGLTAEAFF. V is TRBV5-1 and J is TRBJ1-1; 7 bases are shared with TRBD1. The trim removed 2 bases at V and 6 bases at J, leaving 10 bases unmatched. Per germline, CDR1 SGHRS and CDR2 YFSETQ. This CDR3 contains 15 residues.

The CDR3 protein is CASSWDRETEAFF. The CDR3 DNA reads as TGTGCCAGCAGCTGGGACAGGGAAACTGAAGCTTTCTTT. The chain recombines TRBV5-6 with TRBJ1-1; 9 positions match TRBD1. Losses at the gene ends were 3 bases for V and 5 bases for J; bases not matched to a gene: 2. CDR3 length: 13 residues. CDR1 is SGHDT, CDR2 YYEEEE, per germline.

The V gene is TRBV9, the J gene TRBJ2-3; TRBD2 might be the D (6 bases). V gave up 0 bases and J gave up 2 bases, with 10 bases separating them. This CDR3 is built from 15 residues. Germline CDR1 reads SGDLS; CDR2 reads YYNGEE. The CDR3 DNA sequence: TGTGCCAGCAGCGTAGGTGGGGACTTCACAGATACGCAGTATTTT. It encodes CASSVGGDFTDTQYF.

The genes are TRBV19 and TRBJ1-2; D is perhaps TRBD1 (6 bases). V was clipped by 3 bases and J by 7 bases, with 15 bases between them. The CDR3 sequence is 14 residues long. Germline assignment: CDR1 LNHDA and CDR2 SQIVND (reference sequence). CDR3: CASSIGGGEGGYTF. The CDR3 DNA sequence: TGTGCCAGTAGTATTGGCGGGGGCGAGGGTGGCTACACCTTC.

CDR3 in amino acids: CASSHFVGGREGYTF. The CDR3 coding sequence is TGTGCCAGCAGCCATTTCGTGGGAGGGAGAGAAGGCTACACCTTC. This rearrangement joins TRBV4-2 to TRBJ1-2; D is unresolved. CDR1 and CDR2 from the germline V gene are LGHNA and YNFKEQ. The V gene lost 3 bases and the J gene lost 8 bases, with 19 bases spanning the gap. CDR3 length: 15 amino acids.

The V and J genes are TRBV4-1 and TRBJ2-3; D is uncertain. Trimming took off 0 bases at V and 1 base at J, with 8 bases between the two ends. CDR3 length: 15 amino acids. CDR1 and CDR2 (germline): MGHRA, YSYEKL. CDR3 bases: TGCGCCAGCAGCCAAGAAGGCGGAGGCACAGATACGCAGTATTTT. Amino acid sequence: CASSQEGGGTDTQYF.

V is TRBV5-1 and J is TRBJ1-6; the match to TRBD1 covers 9 bases. Germline V gene data show CDR1 as SGHRS and CDR2 as YFSETQ. The CDR3 has 15 amino acids. J lost 16 bases, V lost 1 base, and 12 bases had no gene match. CDR3 sequence reads: CASSLTSGTGRRLHF. As DNA, the CDR3 is TGCGCCAGCAGCTTGACTAGTGGGACAGGGAGGAGGCTCCACTTT.

The V gene is TRBV11-1, the J gene TRBJ1-1; the match to TRBD1 covers 8 bases. With 4 bases clipped from V and 1 base from J, the junction kept 5 bases outside the gene matches. Germline CDR1 SGHAT, CDR2 FQDESV (reference sequence). CDR3 length: 15 residues. CDR3 amino acids: CASSWGTGTNTEAFF. CDR3 DNA sequence: TGTGCCAGCAGCTGGGGGACAGGAACGAACACTGAAGCTTTCTTT.